This TCR beta chain was sequenced during a study of blood T cell repertoires in COVID-19. The overall study: Italy, Spain and the United States were the sources of the convalescent and acute COVID-19 samples. The cDNA or gDNA used as material had been derived from T cells, B-cell-depleted T cells, or PBMCs.

Patients at the Seattle site were enrolled during active infection and followed longitudinally. Trimming at V came to 5 bases and at J to 0 bases, leaving 3 bases not matched to a gene. CDR1 is SGHRS, CDR2 YFSETQ, per germline. This CDR3 contains 14 residues. As originally analysed: For nucleated cells, counts were estimated from reference gene primer amplification. TCRdb keeps only in-frame clones here, not all; method: immunoSEQ multiplex PCR. D and trimming were read from the DNA, whereas the V and J calls and clone size are those reported in that table. The sample records around 290,000 clones, 80% to 90% being singletons.

Sequencing input: peripheral blood. This clonotype was obtained from a woman between 70 and 85 years old with COVID-19, enrolled during active disease. The chain uses TRBV5-1 and TRBJ2-7, with 9 positions matching TRBD1. CDR3 residues: CASRTTGGSYEQYF. CDR3 bases: TGCGCCAGCAGAACGACAGGGGGCTCCTACGAGCAGTACTTC. Complete variable domain (other parts from reference TRBV5-1 and TRBJ2-7): KAGVTQTPRYLIKTRGQQVTLSCSPISGHRSVSWYQQTPGQGLQFLFEYFSETQRNKGNFPGRFSGRQFSNSRSEMNVSTLELGDSALYLCASRTTGGSYEQYFGPGTRLTVT.